This entry describes one T cell receptor (beta chain). cDNA molecules, individually, were tagged with unique molecular identifiers. TCRdb ran MiXCR on the 5' RACE reads and lists one entry per CDR3 protein. The repertoire has roughly 26,000 distinct CDR3 sequences, approximately 4.1% of them found once; the top ten carry under 8%. CDR3 length: 16 amino acids. CDR1 is MNHNS and CDR2 is SASEGT in the germline V gene. V lost 1 base, J lost 4 bases, and 14 bases lay in between. These data belong to a study of early T cells in non-severe SARS-CoV-2 infection. The chain employs TRBV6-1 and TRBJ2-4; no clear D gene. The receptor's source is an adult who was a healthcare worker with PCR-confirmed SARS-CoV-2 infection or an uninfected control (not recorded which). Input material: whole blood. CDR3 amino acids: CASSEGPATRKNIQYF. Here the CDR3 DNA reads TGTGCCAGCAGTGAAGGCCCAGCGACGAGGAAAAACATTCAGTACTTC.